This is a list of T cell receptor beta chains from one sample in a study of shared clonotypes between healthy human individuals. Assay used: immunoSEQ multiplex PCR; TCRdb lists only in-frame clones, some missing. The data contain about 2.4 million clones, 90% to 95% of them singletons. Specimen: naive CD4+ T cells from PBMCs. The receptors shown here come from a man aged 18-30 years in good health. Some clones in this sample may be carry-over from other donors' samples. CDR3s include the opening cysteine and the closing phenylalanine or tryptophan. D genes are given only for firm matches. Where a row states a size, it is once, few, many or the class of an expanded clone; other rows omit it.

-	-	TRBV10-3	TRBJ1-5	TGTGCCATCAGTGATCCACCGACGGGGGGGAAGCCTCACCAGCCCCAGCATTTT	CAISDPPTGGKPHQPQHF
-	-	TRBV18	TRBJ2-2	TGTGCCAGCTCACCATTTACCGGAGGCGACACCGGGGAGCTGTTTTTT	CASSPFTGGDTGELFF
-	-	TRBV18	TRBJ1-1	TGTGCCAGCTCACCACGTCAAACTGACACTGAAGCTTTCTTT	CASSPRQTDTEAFF
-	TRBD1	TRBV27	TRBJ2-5	TGTGCCAGCAGTATTGGACAGGGTGTGGGCGAGACCCAGTACTTC	CASSIGQGVGETQYF
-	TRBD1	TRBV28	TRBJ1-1	TGTGCCAGCAGACTTCGACAGGGAACTGAAGCTTTCTTT	CASRLRQGTEAFF
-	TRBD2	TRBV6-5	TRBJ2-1	TGTGCCAGCAGCTACGACCGACTAGCGGGAACCAATGAGCAGTTCTTC	CASSYDRLAGTNEQFF
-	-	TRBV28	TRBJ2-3	TGTGCCAGCAGCCCATCGGGGTTCGGGCGTACAGATACGCAGTATTTT	CASSPSGFGRTDTQYF
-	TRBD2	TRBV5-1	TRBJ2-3	TGCGCCAGCAGCCTCGGACTAGCGGGAACAGATACGCAGTATTTT	CASSLGLAGTDTQYF
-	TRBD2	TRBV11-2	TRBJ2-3	TGTGCCAGCAGCTTAGACCGGTCGGGGGGGACGCAGTATTTT	CASSLDRSGGTQYF
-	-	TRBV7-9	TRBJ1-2	TGTGCCAGCAGCTCCCTACGACGAGCGGGGACTACCACTACTGGCTACACCTTC	CASSSLRRAGTTTTGYTF
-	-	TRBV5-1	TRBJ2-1	TGCGCCAGCAGCTTGGTAGGGACCTCCTCCTACAATGAGCAGTTCTTC	CASSLVGTSSYNEQFF
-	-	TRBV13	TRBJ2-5	TGTGCCAGCAGCCCTCGATGGGAGCCCGGCAGGACACACCAAGAGACCCAGTACTTC	CASSPRWEPGRTHQETQYF
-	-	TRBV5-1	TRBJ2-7	TGCGCCAGCAGCTTGGGTACACCTCCCTACGAGCAGTACTTC	CASSLGTPPYEQYF
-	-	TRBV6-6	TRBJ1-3	TGTGCCAGCAGTGCAAAACAGGTGACCTCTGGAAACACCATATATTTT	CASSAKQVTSGNTIYF
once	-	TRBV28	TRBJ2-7	TGTGCCAGCCGCGTTGGTGCAGGGAGGACCTACGAGCAGTACTTC	CASRVGAGRTYEQYF
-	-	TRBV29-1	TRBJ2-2	TGCAGCGTGTGGAAGGGGTCCGGGGAGCTGTTTTTT	CSVWKGSGELFF
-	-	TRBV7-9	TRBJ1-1	TGTGCCAGCAGCCTCCCTAGGTATATGAACACTGAAGCTTTCTTT	CASSLPRYMNTEAFF
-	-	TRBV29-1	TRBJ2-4	TGCAGCGTTGGTCAGGGAAGAAACATTCAGTACTTC	CSVGQGRNIQYF
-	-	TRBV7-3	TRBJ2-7	TGTGCCAGCAGCTTAGGCGGCCTCGGGACCTACGAGCAGTACTTC	CASSLGGLGTYEQYF
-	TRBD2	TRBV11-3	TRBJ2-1	TGTGCCAGCAGTAGAGGCTTCTCGGGACTAGGTCAGGCCAATGAGCAGTTCTTC	CASSRGFSGLGQANEQFF
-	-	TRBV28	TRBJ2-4	TGTGCCAGCAAGGCGTCTGGGAACATTCAGTACTTC	CASKASGNIQYF
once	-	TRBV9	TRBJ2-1	TGTGCCAGCAGTCAGGATGGACGTGCTATTCATGAGCAGTTCTTC	CASSQDGRAIHEQFF
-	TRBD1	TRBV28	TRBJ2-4	TGTGCCAGCAGTACACCGGGACAGCCGGCCAAAAACATTCAGTACTTC	CASSTPGQPAKNIQYF
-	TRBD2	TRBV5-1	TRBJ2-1	TGCGCCAGCAGCTTCGGGACTAGCGGGAGCAGCTCCTACAATGAGCAGTTCTTC	CASSFGTSGSSSYNEQFF
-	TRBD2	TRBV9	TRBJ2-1	TGTGCCAGCAGCGTAGGAGGACTAGCGGGAAGCAATGAGCAGTTCTTC	CASSVGGLAGSNEQFF
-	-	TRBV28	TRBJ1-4	TGTGCCAGCAGTTCACTAGAAAAACTGTTTTTT	CASSSLEKLFF